Below, 8 T cell receptor beta chains from the same sample are listed, as sequenced in a study of blood T cell repertoires in COVID-19. Clones were sequenced by immunoSEQ multiplex PCR, and TCRdb holds only the in-frame ones, with some missing. The sample records 30,000 to 40,000 clones, approximately 81% being singletons. Sequencing was done on a sample of peripheral blood. Receptors were obtained from a man aged 55 to 70 with COVID-19, enrolled during active disease.

V usage is TRBV30 and J usage is TRBJ1-3; D not resolved. V lost 0 bases and J 4 bases, leaving 7 bases between the germline ends. The CDR3 is made up of 13 amino acids. Germline V gene lookup returns CDR1 GTSNPN and CDR2 SVGIG (reference sequence). The CDR3 DNA is TGTGCCTGGAGTGTACAGCGGGGAAACACCATATATTTT. Translated: CAWSVQRGNTIYF.

In its sample, this clone was seen a few times. J is TRBJ1-1 and V is TRBV5-1, with D maybe TRBD1 (6 bases). The CDR3 length is 16 residues. Germline V gives CDR1 SGHRS, CDR2 YFSETQ. V lost 4 bases and J lost 1, with 17 bases in between. In DNA, the CDR3 is TGCGCCAGCAGCCTAGCCAAGGGAGGGGGGAACACTGAAGCTTTCTTT. Residues: CASSLAKGGGNTEAFF.

V gene TRBV2 combines with J gene TRBJ1-3, with 7 bases identical to TRBD1. Germline V gives CDR1 SNHLY, CDR2 FYNNEI. Trimming cost V 8 bases and J 0 bases; bases outside gene matches: 4. The CDR3 has 14 residues. CDR3 DNA: TGTGCCAGCTTGGGGACAGTCTCTGGAAACACCATATATTTT. It yields the protein CASLGTVSGNTIYF. Filled out from reference TRBV2 and TRBJ1-3, the complete variable domain reads EPEVTQTPSHQVTQMGQEVILRCVPISNHLYFYWYRQILGQKVEFLVSFYNNEISEKSEIFDDQFSVERPDGSNFTLKIRSTKLEDSAMYFCASLGTVSGNTIYFGEGSWLTVV.

The table lists this clone with a few counts. The genes are TRBV19 and TRBJ1-2; no clear D. In germline, CDR1 is LNHDA, CDR2 SQIVND (reference sequence). This CDR3 has 12 amino acids. V was shortened by 8 bases and J by 5 bases, with 12 bases between the two germline ends. The chain's CDR3 is CASFEYPYGYTF. The CDR3 DNA reads TGTGCCAGTTTTGAGTACCCTTATGGCTACACCTTC.

The chain uses TRBV9 and TRBJ1-2; no clear D gene. V was trimmed by 0 bases and J by 8 bases, leaving 11 bases between them. The length of the CDR3 is 13 residues. Germline V lookup: CDR1 SGDLS, CDR2 YYNGEE. The CDR3 spells CASSVEQLGGYTF. For the CDR3, the DNA is TGTGCCAGCAGCGTAGAACAGCTTGGGGGCTACACCTTC. Drawing the rest from reference TRBV9 and TRBJ1-2, the complete variable domain is DSGVTQTPKHLITATGQRVTLRCSPRSGDLSVYWYQQSLDQGLQFLIQYYNGEERAKGNILERFSAQQFPDLHSELNLSSLELGDSALYFCASSVEQLGGYTFGSGTRLTVV.

The chain joins TRBV2 to TRBJ2-3, with 7 bases identical to TRBD2. The CDR3 has 15 amino acids. Germline CDR1 and CDR2: SNHLY and FYNNEI. J was trimmed by 4 bases and V by 6 bases; bases with no gene match: 10. The CDR3 region is CASRDGAAGADTQYF. Here the CDR3 DNA reads TGTGCCAGCAGAGACGGGGCCGCGGGAGCAGATACGCAGTATTTT.

The CDR3 loop is CASSLGPQGHQPQHF. The CDR3 region has the DNA TGTGCCAGCAGCTTGGGACCCCAGGGCCATCAGCCCCAGCATTTT. The chain couples TRBV5-6 to TRBJ1-5, with D perhaps matching TRBD1 (5 bases). Trimming shortened V by 0 bases and J by 5 bases, and 12 bases separated the two germline ends. The CDR3 contains 15 residues. Germline loops: CDR1 SGHDT, CDR2 YYEEEE. The whole variable domain, filled in from reference TRBV5-6 and TRBJ1-5, reads DAGVTQSPTHLIKTRGQQVTLRCSPKSGHDTVSWYQQALGQGPQFIFQYYEEEERQRGNFPDRFSGHQFPNYSSELNVNALLLGDSALYLCASSLGPQGHQPQHFGDGTRLSIL.

The chain's CDR3 is CASSPPGGALLSPLHF. The CDR3 nucleotides are TGTGCCAGCTCACCGCCTGGGGGCGCTTTGCTTTCACCCCTCCACTTT. V is TRBV18 and J is TRBJ1-6; the D gene is possibly TRBD1 (6 bases). V was pared by 3 bases and J by 9 bases, with 18 bases between. This CDR3 is 16 amino acids long. Germline V gene sequence: CDR1 KGHSH, CDR2 LQKENI.